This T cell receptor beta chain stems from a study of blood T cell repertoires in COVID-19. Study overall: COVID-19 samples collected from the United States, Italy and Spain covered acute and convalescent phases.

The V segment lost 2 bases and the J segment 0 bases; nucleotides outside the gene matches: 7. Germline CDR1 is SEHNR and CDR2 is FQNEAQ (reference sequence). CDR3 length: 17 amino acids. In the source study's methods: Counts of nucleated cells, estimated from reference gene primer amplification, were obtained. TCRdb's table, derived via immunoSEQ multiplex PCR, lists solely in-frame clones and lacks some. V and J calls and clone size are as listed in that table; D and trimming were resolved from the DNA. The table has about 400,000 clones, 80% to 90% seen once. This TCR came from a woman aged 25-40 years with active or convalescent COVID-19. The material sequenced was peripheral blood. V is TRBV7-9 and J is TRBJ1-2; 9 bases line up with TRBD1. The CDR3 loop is CASSLLLGQGTNYGYTF. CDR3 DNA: TGTGCCAGCAGCTTACTCCTCGGACAGGGGACTAACTATGGCTACACCTTC. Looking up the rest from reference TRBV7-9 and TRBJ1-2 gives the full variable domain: DTGVSQNPRHKITKRGQNVTFRCDPISEHNRLYWYRQTLGQGPEFLTYFQNEAQLEKSRLLSDRFSAERPKGSFSTLEIQRTEQGDSAMYLCASSLLLGQGTNYGYTFGSGTRLTVV.